This T cell receptor (beta chain) emerged from a study of blood T cells in healthy people across ages. CDR3 length equals 16 residues. The germline CDR1 and CDR2 sequences are GTSNPN and SVGIG (reference sequence). The V gene lost 0 bases and the J gene lost 6 bases, with 21 bases spanning the gap. A sample-barcoded 5' primer and a J-beta primer mix were used in a second PCR of roughly 7 to 11 cycles. TCRdb independently ran MiXCR on the 5' RACE reads; one entry per CDR3 protein. The table has under 700,000 distinct CDR3 sequences, approximately 25% seen once. Every sample had a minimum of 6.5 million PBMCs isolated. This sample was also put to use in a study of T cells of mothers and their children.

This sequence was found in a boy between 5 and 17 years old in good health. Source material: blood. The rearrangement uses TRBV30 and TRBJ2-7, with D tentatively TRBD2 (5 bases). CDR3 region: CAWSVQWGEWTGEQYF. The CDR3 DNA reads as TGTGCCTGGAGTGTACAATGGGGAGAGTGGACCGGCGAGCAGTACTTC.